Below, one T cell receptor beta chain is given with its context. Its antigen is not identified. Sequencing used immunoSEQ version 4 in survey mode. Libraries were prepared by immunoSEQ multiplex PCR; TCRdb keeps only in-frame clonotypes and omits some of them. This table has about 45,000 clones, approximately 90% appearing once. J was trimmed by 6 bases and V by 4 bases; bases with no gene match: 10. Germline-derived CDR1 and CDR2 are SGHDT and YYEEEE. CDR3 length: 16 residues. Nonspecific anti-CD3/anti-CD28 bead stimulation represents the broad CD4+ T cell repertoire. Responding CD4+ T cells were sorted by upregulation of both CD40 ligand and CD69. The data are from a study of persistence of HIV-infected CD4 T cells.

Sequencing was performed on CD4+ T cells sorted from PBMCs after approximately 19-hour stimulation, taken from a patient who received antiretroviral therapy. This TCR was sampled from an adult woman with HIV who was CMV-seropositive. The chain is built from TRBV5-6 and TRBJ2-2; 9 bases are a match to TRBD1. This CDR3 is CASSPLTGGSPGELFF. CDR3 sequence (DNA): TGTGCCAGCAGCCCGTTGACAGGGGGGAGTCCCGGGGAGCTGTTTTTT.